This T cell receptor (beta chain) was recorded in a study of CD8 T cells in ankylosing spondylitis. In TCRdb, the 5' RACE reads were re-called with MiXCR into one record per CDR3 protein. The table records around 150,000 distinct CDR3 sequences, approximately 20% of them present only once. Germline lookup yields CDR1 DFQATT and CDR2 SNEGSKA (reference sequence). V dropped 3 bases and J dropped 6 bases, with 14 bases sitting between them. The CDR3 runs 14 residues. This receptor was identified in a male donor with ankylosing spondylitis or in good health (not recorded which). The specimen was blood, either unsorted or a sorted T cell fraction (not recorded which). The J gene is TRBJ2-2, the V gene TRBV20-1, with D tentatively TRBD1 or TRBD2 (5 bases each). This CDR3 reads CSASAGAEPGELFF. The CDR3 region has the DNA TGCAGTGCTAGCGCCGGGGCGGAACCCGGGGAGCTGTTTTTT.